This passage covers 15 T cell receptor beta chains from one sample sequenced in a study of blood T cell repertoires in COVID-19. Generated by immunoSEQ multiplex PCR, the TCRdb table keeps only in-frame clones and is missing some. The data show tens of thousands of clones, 72% seen once. Sequencing was carried out using peripheral blood. These receptors came from a woman in her 70s with COVID-19, enrolled during active disease.

CDR3 DNA sequence: TGTGCCAGCAGTTATGGAGGGGATGAAAAACTGTTTTTT. Its translation is CASSYGGDEKLFF. J is TRBJ1-4 and V is TRBV6-5; perhaps TRBD1 as D (5 bases). The V and J ends lost 3 bases and 6 bases respectively, with 8 bases between them. Germline V lookup: CDR1 MNHEY, CDR2 SVGAGI. The CDR3 contains 13 residues.

V gene TRBV29-1 combines with J gene TRBJ1-1; D might be TRBD1 (6 bases). Germline V gives CDR1 SQVTM, CDR2 ANQGSEA. Trimming cost V 4 bases and J 1 base, with 13 bases left between them. The CDR3 runs 14 residues. The CDR3 sequence is CSVGGLHTNTEAFF. In nucleotides, the CDR3 is TGCAGCGTTGGGGGGCTCCACACGAACACTGAAGCTTTCTTT.

The chain couples TRBV4-1 to TRBJ1-2, with D perhaps TRBD1 (5 bases). From germline, CDR1 is MGHRA and CDR2 YSYEKL. Deletions cut 2 bases from V and 3 bases from J, with 10 bases between. The CDR3 loop spans 14 amino acids. The CDR3 DNA follows: TGCGCCAGCAGCCAACCGGGACTGGACTATGGCTACACCTTC. Translating gives CASSQPGLDYGYTF.

This clone was detected only a few times. V and J are TRBV4-3 and TRBJ2-3, with 7 bases identical to TRBD2. In germline, CDR1 is LGHNA, CDR2 YSLEER. The V and J ends lost 3 bases and 4 bases, in that order; junction bases with no gene match: 10. This CDR3 comprises 16 residues. The CDR3 DNA reads TGCGCCAGCAGCCATCGCTGGCGGGAGCGTGCAGATACGCAGTATTTT. It encodes CASSHRWRERADTQYF.

CDR3 nucleotides: TGCGCCAGCAGTCAGCCGGGACAGAATGCTTTCTTT. Its translation is CASSQPGQNAFF. The V call is TRBV5-1, the J call TRBJ1-1; 7 bases are shared with TRBD1. CDR3 length: 12 residues. The germline V gene encodes CDR1 SGHRS and CDR2 YFSETQ. With 5 bases clipped from V and 11 bases from J, the junction kept 9 bases outside the gene matches. Variable domain in full (rest from reference TRBV5-1 and TRBJ1-1): KAGVTQTPRYLIKTRGQQVTLSCSPISGHRSVSWYQQTPGQGLQFLFEYFSETQRNKGNFPGRFSGRQFSNSRSEMNVSTLELGDSALYLCASSQPGQNAFFGQGTRLTVV.

The J gene is TRBJ1-4, the V gene TRBV25-1, with D maybe TRBD1 (5 bases). Germline V gene lookup returns CDR1 MGHDK and CDR2 SYGVNS. Trimming took 3 bases from V and 10 from J, leaving 18 bases between them. This CDR3 is built from 15 residues. Here the CDR3 reads CASSDVGKQTGKLFF. CDR3 nucleotides: TGTGCCAGCAGTGATGTGGGAAAGCAAACAGGAAAACTGTTTTTT.

V is TRBV18 and J is TRBJ2-1; D is perhaps TRBD1 (6 bases). V lost 0 bases and J lost 7, with 10 bases in between. Germline V gene sequence: CDR1 KGHSH, CDR2 LQKENI. The CDR3 consists of 14 residues. CDR3 amino acids: CASSPPGRGNEQFF. The CDR3 DNA is TGTGCCAGCTCACCACCGGGAAGGGGGAATGAGCAGTTCTTC.

This chain uses TRBV6-4 with TRBJ2-7; 7 bases fit TRBD2. The CDR3 is 19 amino acids. Trimming cost V 2 bases and J 2 bases; bases outside gene matches: 18. Germline loops: CDR1 MRHNA, CDR2 SNTAGT. The CDR3 sequence: CASSDGCLADVVEAYEQYV. CDR3 DNA: TGTGCCAGCAGTGACGGTTGCCTAGCGGATGTCGTGGAGGCCTACGAGCAGTACGTC.

In its sample, this clone was seen a few times. The J gene is TRBJ1-1, the V gene TRBV7-3; 7 nucleotides agree with TRBD1. Germline-derived CDR1 and CDR2 are SGHTA and FQGTGA. The CDR3 runs 14 residues. V trimming: 5 bases; J trimming: 4 bases; junction bases outside the gene matches: 7. CDR3 region: CASSQIGGGTEAFF. The CDR3 region has the DNA TGTGCCAGCAGCCAAATAGGGGGCGGCACTGAAGCTTTCTTT.

J is TRBJ2-1 and V is TRBV19; the D gene is possibly TRBD2 (5 bases). The V end was cut by 5 bases, the J end by 6 bases, with 17 bases between. This CDR3 is built from 15 residues. Per the germline V gene, CDR1 is LNHDA and CDR2 is SQIVND (reference sequence). CDR3 in DNA: TGTGCCAGTAGTCCCTGGACTGGATCAGCCAATGAGCAGTTCTTC. Its protein is CASSPWTGSANEQFF.

The V and J genes are TRBV11-2 and TRBJ2-5, with 7 bases matching TRBD1. Looked up from germline, CDR1 is SGHAT and CDR2 is FQNNGV. The CDR3 runs 15 residues. V shed 1 base, J shed 1 base, and the junction held 3 bases outside the gene matches. DNA for the CDR3: TGTGCCAGCAGCTTAGGTGGGACAGCCCAAGAGACCCAGTACTTC. Residues: CASSLGGTAQETQYF.

This clone was seen just once. V usage is TRBV7-9 and J usage is TRBJ2-3, with D unclear. Trimming removed 1 base at V and 0 bases at J, with 2 bases between. The CDR3 covers 13 residues. The germline CDR1 and CDR2 sequences are SEHNR and FQNEAQ (reference sequence). Written as DNA, the CDR3 is TGTGCCAGCAGCTTAGTAAGCACAGATACGCAGTATTTT. Translation: CASSLVSTDTQYF.

This chain connects TRBV25-1 to TRBJ1-2; a weak D match, TRBD1 (6 bases). With 10 bases removed from V and 1 base from J, the gap between germline ends came to 16 bases. Germline V gives CDR1 MGHDK, CDR2 SYGVNS. The CDR3 consists of 14 residues. CDR3 sequence: CATKEAGDNYGYTF. Here the CDR3 DNA reads TGTGCCACCAAGGAAGCAGGGGATAACTATGGCTACACCTTC.

This clone was detected a few times. The rearrangement links TRBV12-3 or TRBV12-4 to TRBJ2-3, with D possibly TRBD1 on 5 matching bases. The CDR3 covers 12 residues. V was shortened by 3 bases and J by 6 bases, with 7 bases between the two germline ends. The CDR3 sequence: CASSFGADTQYF. CDR3 bases: TGTGCCAGCAGTTTTGGGGCGGATACGCAGTATTTT.

The V gene is TRBV7-3, the J gene TRBJ2-7; 11 bases agree with TRBD2. The CDR3 contains 15 residues. J lost 3 bases, V lost 5 bases, and 6 bases had no gene match. Germline V gene sequence: CDR1 SGHTA, CDR2 FQGTGA. DNA for the CDR3: TGTGCCAGCAGCGCGGGGACTAGCGGAGTCTACGAGCAGTACTTC. As protein: CASSAGTSGVYEQYF.